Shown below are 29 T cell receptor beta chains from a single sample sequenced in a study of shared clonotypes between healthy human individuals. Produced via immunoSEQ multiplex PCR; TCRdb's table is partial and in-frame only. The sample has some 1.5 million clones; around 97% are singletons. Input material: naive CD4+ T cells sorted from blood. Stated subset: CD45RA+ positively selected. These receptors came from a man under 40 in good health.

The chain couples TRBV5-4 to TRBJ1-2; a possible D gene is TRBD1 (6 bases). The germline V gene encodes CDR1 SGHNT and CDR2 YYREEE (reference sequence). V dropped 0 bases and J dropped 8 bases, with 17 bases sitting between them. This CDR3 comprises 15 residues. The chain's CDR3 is CASSLAGGRLEGYTF. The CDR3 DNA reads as TGTGCCAGCAGCTTGGCCGGGGGGCGCTTGGAAGGCTACACCTTC.

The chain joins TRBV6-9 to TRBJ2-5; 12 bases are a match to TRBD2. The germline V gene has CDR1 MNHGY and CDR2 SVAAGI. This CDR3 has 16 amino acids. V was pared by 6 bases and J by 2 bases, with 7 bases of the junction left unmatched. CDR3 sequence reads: CASRTWTSGKQETQYF. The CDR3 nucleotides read TGTGCCAGCAGGACTTGGACTAGCGGGAAACAAGAGACCCAGTACTTC.

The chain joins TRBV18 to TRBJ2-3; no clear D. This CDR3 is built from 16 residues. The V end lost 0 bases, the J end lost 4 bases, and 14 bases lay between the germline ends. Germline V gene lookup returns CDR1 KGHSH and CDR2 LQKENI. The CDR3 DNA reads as TGTGCCAGCTCACCACCCACACAAGTGGGCCCAGATACGCAGTATTTT. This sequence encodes CASSPPTQVGPDTQYF.

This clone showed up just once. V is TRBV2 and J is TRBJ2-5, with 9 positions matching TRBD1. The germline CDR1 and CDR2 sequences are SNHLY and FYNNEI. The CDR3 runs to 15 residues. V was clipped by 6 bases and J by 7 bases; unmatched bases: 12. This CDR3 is CASRNPGQGFGTQYF. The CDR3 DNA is TGTGCCAGCAGAAACCCGGGACAGGGTTTTGGGACCCAGTACTTC.

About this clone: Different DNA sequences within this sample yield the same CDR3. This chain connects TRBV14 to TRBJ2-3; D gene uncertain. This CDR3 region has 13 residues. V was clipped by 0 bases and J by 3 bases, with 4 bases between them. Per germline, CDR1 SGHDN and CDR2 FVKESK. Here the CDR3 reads CASSQDLTDTQYF. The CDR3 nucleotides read TGTGCCAGCAGCCAAGATCTTACAGATACGCAGTATTTT.

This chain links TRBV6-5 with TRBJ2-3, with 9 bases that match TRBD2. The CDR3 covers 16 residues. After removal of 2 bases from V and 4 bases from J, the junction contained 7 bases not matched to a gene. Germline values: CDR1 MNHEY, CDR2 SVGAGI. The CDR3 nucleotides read TGTGCCAGCAGTTACCAAGTAGCGGGAGTGCCAGATACGCAGTATTTT. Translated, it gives CASSYQVAGVPDTQYF.

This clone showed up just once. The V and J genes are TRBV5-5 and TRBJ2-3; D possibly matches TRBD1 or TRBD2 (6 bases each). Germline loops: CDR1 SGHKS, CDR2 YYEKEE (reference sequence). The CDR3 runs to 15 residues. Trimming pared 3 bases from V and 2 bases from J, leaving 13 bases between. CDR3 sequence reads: CASSSGAGITDTQYF. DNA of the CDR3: TGTGCCAGCAGCTCAGGGGCGGGGATCACAGATACGCAGTATTTT.

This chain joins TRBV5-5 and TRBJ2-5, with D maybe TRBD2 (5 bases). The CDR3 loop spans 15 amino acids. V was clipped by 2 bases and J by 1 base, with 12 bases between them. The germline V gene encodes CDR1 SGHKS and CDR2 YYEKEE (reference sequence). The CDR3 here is CASSFIPGSQETQYF. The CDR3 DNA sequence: TGTGCCAGCAGCTTTATCCCTGGGAGCCAAGAGACCCAGTACTTC. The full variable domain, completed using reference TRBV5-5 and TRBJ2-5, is DAGVTQSPTHLIKTRGQQVTLRCSPISGHKSVSWYQQVLGQGPQFIFQYYEKEERGRGNFPDRFSARQFPNYSSELNVNALLLGDSALYLCASSFIPGSQETQYFGPGTRLLVL.

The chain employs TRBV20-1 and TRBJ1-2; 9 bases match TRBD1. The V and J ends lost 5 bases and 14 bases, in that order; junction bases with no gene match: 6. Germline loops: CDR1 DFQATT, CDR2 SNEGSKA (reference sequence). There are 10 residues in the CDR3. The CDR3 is CSASDRGRTF. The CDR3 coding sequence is TGCAGTGCTTCGGACAGGGGTAGAACCTTC.

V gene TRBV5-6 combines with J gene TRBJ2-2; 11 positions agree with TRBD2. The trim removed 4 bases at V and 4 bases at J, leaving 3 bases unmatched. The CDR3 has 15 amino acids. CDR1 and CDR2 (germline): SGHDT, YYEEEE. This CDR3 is CASSIGLAGTGELFF. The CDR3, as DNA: TGTGCCAGCAGCATCGGACTAGCGGGCACCGGGGAGCTGTTTTTT. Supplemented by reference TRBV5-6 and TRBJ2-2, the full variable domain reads DAGVTQSPTHLIKTRGQQVTLRCSPKSGHDTVSWYQQALGQGPQFIFQYYEEEERQRGNFPDRFSGHQFPNYSSELNVNALLLGDSALYLCASSIGLAGTGELFFGEGSRLTVL.

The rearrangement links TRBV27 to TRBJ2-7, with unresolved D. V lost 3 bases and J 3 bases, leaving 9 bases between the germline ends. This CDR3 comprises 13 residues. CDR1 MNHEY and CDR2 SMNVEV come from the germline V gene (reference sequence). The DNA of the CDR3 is TGTGCCAGCAGTTTTGGGCTAGACTACGAGCAGTACTTC. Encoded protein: CASSFGLDYEQYF.

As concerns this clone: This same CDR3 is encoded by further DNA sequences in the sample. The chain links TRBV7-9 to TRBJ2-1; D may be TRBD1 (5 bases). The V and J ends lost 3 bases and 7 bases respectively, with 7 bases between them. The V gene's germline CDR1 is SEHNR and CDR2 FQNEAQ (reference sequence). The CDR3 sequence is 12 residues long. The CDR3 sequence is CASSLQGNEQFF. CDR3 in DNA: TGTGCCAGCAGCTTGCAGGGTAATGAGCAGTTCTTC.

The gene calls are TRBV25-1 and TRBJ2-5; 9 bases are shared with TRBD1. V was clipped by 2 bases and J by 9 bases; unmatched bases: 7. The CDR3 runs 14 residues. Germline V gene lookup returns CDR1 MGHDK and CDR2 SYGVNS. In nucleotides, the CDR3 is TGTGCCAGCAGTGAACCGGGACAGGGAAGGTCCCAGTACTTC. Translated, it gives CASSEPGQGRSQYF.

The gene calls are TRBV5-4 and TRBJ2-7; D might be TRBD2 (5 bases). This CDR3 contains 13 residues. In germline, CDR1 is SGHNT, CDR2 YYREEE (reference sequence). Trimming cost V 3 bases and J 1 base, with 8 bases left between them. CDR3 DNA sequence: TGTGCCAGCAGCTCCGAGGGATCCTACGAGCAGTACTTC. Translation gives CASSSEGSYEQYF.

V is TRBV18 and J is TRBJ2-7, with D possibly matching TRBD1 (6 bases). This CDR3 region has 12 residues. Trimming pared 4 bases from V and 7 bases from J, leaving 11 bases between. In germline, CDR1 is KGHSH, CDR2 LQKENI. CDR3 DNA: TGTGCCAGCTCACGACTCCAGGGGGAGCAGTACTTC. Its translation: CASSRLQGEQYF. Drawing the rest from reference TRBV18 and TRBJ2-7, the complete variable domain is NAGVMQNPRHLVRRRGQEARLRCSPMKGHSHVYWYRQLPEEGLKFMVYLQKENIIDESGMPKERFSAEFPKEGPSILRIQQVVRGDSAAYFCASSRLQGEQYFGPGTRLTVT.

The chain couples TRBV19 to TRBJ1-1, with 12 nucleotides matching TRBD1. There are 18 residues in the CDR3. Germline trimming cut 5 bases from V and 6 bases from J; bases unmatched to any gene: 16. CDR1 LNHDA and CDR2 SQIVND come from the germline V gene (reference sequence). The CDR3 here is CASSPRDRGPRWMAEAFF. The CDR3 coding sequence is TGTGCCAGTAGTCCCCGGGACAGGGGGCCGCGTTGGATGGCTGAAGCTTTCTTT.

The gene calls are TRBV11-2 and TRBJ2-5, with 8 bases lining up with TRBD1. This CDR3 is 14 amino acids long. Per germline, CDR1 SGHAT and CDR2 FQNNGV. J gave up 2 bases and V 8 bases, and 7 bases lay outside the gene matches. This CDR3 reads CASSGTGPQETQYF. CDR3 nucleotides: TGTGCCAGCTCTGGGACAGGACCACAAGAGACCCAGTACTTC.

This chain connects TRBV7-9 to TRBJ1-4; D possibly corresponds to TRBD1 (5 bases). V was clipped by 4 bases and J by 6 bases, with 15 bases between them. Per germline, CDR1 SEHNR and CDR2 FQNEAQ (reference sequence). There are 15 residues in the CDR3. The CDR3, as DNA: TGTGCCAGCAGCTCACAGGTTCTGAGCGATGAAAAACTGTTTTTT. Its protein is CASSSQVLSDEKLFF.

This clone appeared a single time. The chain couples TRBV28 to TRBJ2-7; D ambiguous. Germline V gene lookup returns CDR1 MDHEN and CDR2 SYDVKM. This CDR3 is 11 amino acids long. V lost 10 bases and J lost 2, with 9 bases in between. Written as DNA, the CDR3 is TGTGCCATCGACGGTACCTACGAGCAGTACTTC. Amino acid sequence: CAIDGTYEQYF. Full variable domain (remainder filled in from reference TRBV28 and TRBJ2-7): DVKVTQSSRYLVKRTGEKVFLECVQDMDHENMFWYRQDPGLGLRLIYFSYDVKMKEKGDIPEGYSVSREKKERFSLILESASTNQTSMYLCAIDGTYEQYFGPGTRLTVT.

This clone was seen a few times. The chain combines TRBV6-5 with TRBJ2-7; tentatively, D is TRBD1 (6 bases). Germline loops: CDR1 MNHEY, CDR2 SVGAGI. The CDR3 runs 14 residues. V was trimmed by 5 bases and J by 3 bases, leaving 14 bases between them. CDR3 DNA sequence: TGTGCCAGCAGTCTACAGGGACAACGCTACGAGCAGTACTTC. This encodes CASSLQGQRYEQYF.

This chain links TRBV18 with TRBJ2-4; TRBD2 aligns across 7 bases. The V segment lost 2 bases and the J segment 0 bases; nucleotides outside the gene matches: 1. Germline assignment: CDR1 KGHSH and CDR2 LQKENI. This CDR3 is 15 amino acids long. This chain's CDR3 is CASSPGEGAKNIQYF. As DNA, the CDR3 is TGTGCCAGCTCACCAGGGGAGGGAGCCAAAAACATTCAGTACTTC.

The CDR3 DNA reads as TGTGCCAGCAGCTTAGGACTAGCGGGTGGGCTACAAGAGACCCAGTACTTC. Its translation is CASSLGLAGGLQETQYF. The rearrangement joins TRBV7-9 to TRBJ2-5; 10 nucleotides match TRBD2. Germline V CDR1 and CDR2: SEHNR, FQNEAQ (reference sequence). J lost 2 bases, V lost 1 base, and 7 bases had no gene match. The CDR3 contains 17 residues.

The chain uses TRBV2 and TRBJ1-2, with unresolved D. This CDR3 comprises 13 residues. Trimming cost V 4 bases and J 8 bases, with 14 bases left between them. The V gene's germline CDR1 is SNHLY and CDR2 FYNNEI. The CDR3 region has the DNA TGTGCCAGCAGTGCATCCGTCTTTGAGGGCTACACCTTC. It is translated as CASSASVFEGYTF. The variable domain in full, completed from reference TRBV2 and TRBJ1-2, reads EPEVTQTPSHQVTQMGQEVILRCVPISNHLYFYWYRQILGQKVEFLVSFYNNEISEKSEIFDDQFSVERPDGSNFTLKIRSTKLEDSAMYFCASSASVFEGYTFGSGTRLTVV.

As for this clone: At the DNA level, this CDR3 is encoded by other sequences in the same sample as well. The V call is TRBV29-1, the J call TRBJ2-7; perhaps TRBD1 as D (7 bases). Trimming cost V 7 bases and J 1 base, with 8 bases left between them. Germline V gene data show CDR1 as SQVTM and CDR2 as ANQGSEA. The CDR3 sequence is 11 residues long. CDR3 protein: CSAGGSYEQYF. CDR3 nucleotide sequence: TGCAGCGCAGGGGGGTCCTACGAGCAGTACTTC.

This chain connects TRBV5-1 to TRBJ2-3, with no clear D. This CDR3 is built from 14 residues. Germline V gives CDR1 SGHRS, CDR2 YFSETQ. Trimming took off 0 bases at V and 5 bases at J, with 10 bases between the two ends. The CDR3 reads CASSLGSELDTQYF. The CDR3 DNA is TGCGCCAGCAGCTTGGGGTCCGAGCTAGATACGCAGTATTTT.

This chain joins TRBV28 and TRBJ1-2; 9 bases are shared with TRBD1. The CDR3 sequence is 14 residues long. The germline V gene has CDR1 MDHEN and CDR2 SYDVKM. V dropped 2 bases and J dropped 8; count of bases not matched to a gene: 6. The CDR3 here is CASSLRTGVRGYTF. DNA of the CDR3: TGTGCCAGCAGTTTAAGGACAGGGGTGCGGGGCTACACCTTC.

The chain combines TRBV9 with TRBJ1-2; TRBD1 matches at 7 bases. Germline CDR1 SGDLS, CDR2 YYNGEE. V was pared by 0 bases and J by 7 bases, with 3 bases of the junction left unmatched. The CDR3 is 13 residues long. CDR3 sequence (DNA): TGTGCCAGCAGCGTAGCGACAGGGACTGGCTACACCTTC. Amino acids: CASSVATGTGYTF.

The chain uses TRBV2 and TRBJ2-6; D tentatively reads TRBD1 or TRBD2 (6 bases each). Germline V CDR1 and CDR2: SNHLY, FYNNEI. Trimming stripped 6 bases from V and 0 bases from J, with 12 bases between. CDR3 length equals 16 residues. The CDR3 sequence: CASRGGLSSGANVLTF. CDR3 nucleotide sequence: TGTGCCAGCAGGGGGGGCTTGAGCTCTGGGGCCAACGTCCTGACTTTC.

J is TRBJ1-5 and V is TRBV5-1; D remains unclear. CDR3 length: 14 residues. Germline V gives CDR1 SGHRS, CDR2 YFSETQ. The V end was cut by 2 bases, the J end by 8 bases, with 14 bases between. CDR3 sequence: CASSLGSGGEPQHF. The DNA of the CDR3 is TGCGCCAGCAGCTTAGGATCGGGTGGTGAGCCCCAGCATTTT.